The clone carrying this TCR beta chain was picked up many times. Antigen unknown. The sample comes from a study of T cells in Graves' hyperthyroidism and ophthalmopathy. Trimming removed 2 bases from V and 2 bases from J, with 13 bases in between. CDR3 length equals 15 residues. The germline V gene encodes CDR1 MNHNS and CDR2 SASEGT. Reasons for excluding patients were uncontrolled infection, other autoimmune disease, pregnancy or lactation. The CDR3 regions of TCR beta were amplified from RNA transcripts. A first-round RT-PCR of the TCR CDR3 used the HTBI primer set. Each CDR3 protein is one row after TCRdb ran MiXCR on the multiplex PCR reads. The sample contains 400,000 to 550,000 distinct CDR3 sequences, around 22% of which appear only once. Overall study results and limits: The blood repertoire included most of the expanded thyroid clonotypes above 0.001.

The source of this sequence is a woman between 25 and 40 years old with Graves' ophthalmopathy. Sequencing was carried out using blood. The rearrangement joins TRBV6-1 to TRBJ2-7, with D possibly being TRBD1 or TRBD2 (5 bases each). CDR3 in DNA: TGTGCCAGCAGTGAATTCGGGACGGGGACCTACGAGCAGTACTTC. Its translation: CASSEFGTGTYEQYF.